Listed here are 13 T cell receptor beta chains from one sample, sequenced in a study of T cells in Graves' hyperthyroidism and ophthalmopathy. RNA transcripts gave rise to amplified TCR beta CDR3 regions. Initially, a first-round RT-PCR of the TCR CDR3 employed the HTBI primer set. In TCRdb, the multiplex PCR reads were re-called with MiXCR into one record per CDR3 protein. The sample records roughly 580,000 distinct CDR3 sequences, about 15% being singletons. The sample comprised blood. These TCRs come from a woman younger than 45 with Graves' hyperthyroidism that later progressed to Graves' ophthalmopathy.

The sample holds many counts of this clonotype. CDR3 protein: CASQTGTSSYNEQFF. DNA of the CDR3: TGTGCCAGCCAGACCGGGACTAGCAGCTACAATGAGCAGTTCTTC. The chain links TRBV12-3 or TRBV12-4 to TRBJ2-1; 9 nucleotides match TRBD2. J was trimmed by 3 bases and V by 8 bases; bases with no gene match: 8. This CDR3 is built from 15 residues.

This clonotype appeared a few times. J is TRBJ2-3 and V is TRBV10-3; tentative D call: TRBD1 (6 bases). Trimming left V 0 bases short and J 2 bases short, with 12 bases between. This CDR3 contains 16 residues. Per germline, CDR1 ENHRY and CDR2 SYGVKD. The CDR3 protein is CAISESTGPATDTQYF. For the CDR3, the DNA is TGTGCCATCAGTGAGTCGACAGGACCCGCCACAGATACGCAGTATTTT.

The CDR3 DNA reads as TGTGCCAGCGATTGGGAATCGACCGGGGAGCTGTTTTTT. Translation: CASDWESTGELFF. The J gene is TRBJ2-2, the V gene TRBV2; D ambiguous. This CDR3 has 13 residues. V was clipped by 8 bases and J by 5 bases, with 12 bases between them. CDR1 SNHLY and CDR2 FYNNEI come from the germline V gene.

This clonotype was seen many times. This chain uses TRBV5-1 with TRBJ2-3; D may be TRBD1 (5 bases). Germline V gene lookup returns CDR1 SGHRS and CDR2 YFSETQ. V lost 0 bases, J lost 2 bases, and 10 bases lay in between. CDR3 length: 15 residues. This CDR3 reads CASSLAGSDTDTQYF. The CDR3 coding sequence is TGCGCCAGCAGCTTGGCAGGGTCTGACACAGATACGCAGTATTTT. The full variable domain, rest sourced from reference TRBV5-1 and TRBJ2-3, is KAGVTQTPRYLIKTRGQQVTLSCSPISGHRSVSWYQQTPGQGLQFLFEYFSETQRNKGNFPGRFSGRQFSNSRSEMNVSTLELGDSALYLCASSLAGSDTDTQYFGPGTRLTVL.

This clonotype was counted many times. The chain is built from TRBV5-5 and TRBJ1-2; a weak D match, TRBD1 (6 bases). The V gene lost 1 base and the J gene lost 6 bases, with 16 bases spanning the gap. Germline assignment: CDR1 SGHKS and CDR2 YYEKEE (reference sequence). There are 15 residues in the CDR3. The CDR3: CASSLNGGRPDGYTF. In DNA, the CDR3 is TGTGCCAGCAGCTTGAATGGGGGGCGGCCCGATGGCTACACCTTC.

This clonotype appeared many times. V and J are TRBV6-1 and TRBJ2-1, with D perhaps matching TRBD1 or TRBD2 (5 bases each). The CDR3 loop spans 15 amino acids. The germline gives CDR1 MNHNS, CDR2 SASEGT. The V and J ends lost 4 bases and 7 bases respectively, with 17 bases between them. The CDR3 here is CASSGGSVSRNEQFF. The DNA of the CDR3 is TGTGCCAGCAGTGGGGGGTCTGTATCAAGGAATGAGCAGTTCTTC.

In its sample, this clonotype was seen once. A much larger clonotype is one base distant, so this may be a read error. V gene TRBV5-1 combines with J gene TRBJ2-1; D may be TRBD2 (7 bases). Germline assignment: CDR1 SGHRS and CDR2 YFSETQ. This CDR3 has 16 amino acids. The CDR3 DNA follows: TGCGCCAGCAGCGTCGGGAGCGGAGGGGGGGCCGATGAGCGGTTCTTC. Translation gives CASSVGSGGGADERFF.

This clonotype was recorded at least ten times. CDR3 nucleotide sequence: TGTGCCAGCAGTGGGACTGTCGGGGAGCTGTTTTTT. This sequence encodes CASSGTVGELFF. This chain uses TRBV2 with TRBJ2-2; the D gene is possibly TRBD2 (5 bases). V was shortened by 4 bases and J by 7 bases, with 7 bases between the two germline ends. The CDR3 sequence is 12 residues long. Germline CDR1 SNHLY, CDR2 FYNNEI.

This clonotype was seen many times. The chain joins TRBV28 to TRBJ2-4, with 8 bases lining up with TRBD1. Per germline, CDR1 MDHEN and CDR2 SYDVKM. The CDR3 length is 13 residues. V shed 2 bases, J shed 6 bases, and the junction held 0 bases outside the gene matches. Here the CDR3 reads CASSLDRGNIQYF. The CDR3 nucleotides read TGTGCCAGCAGTTTAGACAGGGGAAACATTCAGTACTTC.

This clonotype was counted many times. The chain uses TRBV28 and TRBJ2-5; 8 positions agree with TRBD1. The CDR3 has 14 amino acids. V lost 5 bases to trimming and J lost 1 base; unmatched junction nucleotides: 3. Germline loops: CDR1 MDHEN, CDR2 SYDVKM. The CDR3 bases are TGTGCCAGCAGTGCACAGGGGGTCCAAGAGACCCAGTACTTC. It is translated as CASSAQGVQETQYF.

The V call is TRBV4-2, the J call TRBJ1-4, with 8 bases fitting TRBD1. The CDR3 runs to 18 residues. CDR1 is LGHNA, CDR2 YNFKEQ, per germline. Trimming cost V 1 base and J 7 bases; bases outside gene matches: 14. The CDR3 spells CASSQGPSARGQVEKLFF. The CDR3 DNA reads as TGTGCCAGCAGCCAAGGACCGTCGGCCAGGGGGCAGGTTGAAAAACTGTTTTTT.

This clonotype was detected only a few times. V usage is TRBV2 and J usage is TRBJ1-5; D is possibly TRBD1 (5 bases). The CDR3 spans 14 residues. V lost 4 bases and J lost 6, with 13 bases in between. Germline V lookup: CDR1 SNHLY, CDR2 FYNNEI. Here the CDR3 reads CASSVPQGGQPQHF. CDR3 DNA: TGTGCCAGCAGTGTCCCCCAGGGCGGTCAGCCCCAGCATTTT. Filled out from reference TRBV2 and TRBJ1-5, the complete variable domain reads EPEVTQTPSHQVTQMGQEVILRCVPISNHLYFYWYRQILGQKVEFLVSFYNNEISEKSEIFDDQFSVERPDGSNFTLKIRSTKLEDSAMYFCASSVPQGGQPQHFGDGTRLSIL.

This clonotype turned up a few times. Since no conserved phenylalanine or tryptophan closes the CDR3, a read error is the likely cause. The chain combines TRBV27 with TRBJ2-5; D unresolved. Germline loops: CDR1 MNHEY, CDR2 SMNVEV (reference sequence). V lost 6 bases and J 0 bases, leaving 5 bases between the germline ends. The CDR3 has 12 residues. The CDR3 bases are TGTGCCAGCAGAGGGTACCAAGAGACCCAGTACGTC. This sequence encodes CASRGYQETQYV.